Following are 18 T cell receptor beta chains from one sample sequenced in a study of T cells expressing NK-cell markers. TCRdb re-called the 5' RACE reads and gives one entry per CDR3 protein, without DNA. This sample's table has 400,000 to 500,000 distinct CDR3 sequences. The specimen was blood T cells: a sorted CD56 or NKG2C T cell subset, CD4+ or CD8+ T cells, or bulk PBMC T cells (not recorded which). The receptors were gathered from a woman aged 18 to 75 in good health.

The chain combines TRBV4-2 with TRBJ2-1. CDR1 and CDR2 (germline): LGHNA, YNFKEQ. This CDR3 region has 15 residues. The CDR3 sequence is CASSQGGESYNEQFF.

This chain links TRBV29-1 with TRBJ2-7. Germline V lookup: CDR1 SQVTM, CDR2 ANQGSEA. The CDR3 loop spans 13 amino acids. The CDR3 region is CSVEAGARYEQYF.

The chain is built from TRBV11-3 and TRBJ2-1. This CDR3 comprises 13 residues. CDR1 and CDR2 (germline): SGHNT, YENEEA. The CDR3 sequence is CASSSQSYNEQFF.

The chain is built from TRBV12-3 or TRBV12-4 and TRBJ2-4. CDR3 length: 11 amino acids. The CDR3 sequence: CASTQKNIQYF.

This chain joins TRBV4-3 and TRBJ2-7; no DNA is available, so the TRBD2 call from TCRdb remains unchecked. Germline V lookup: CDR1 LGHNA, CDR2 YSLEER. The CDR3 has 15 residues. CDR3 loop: CASSQAGDLAYEQYF.

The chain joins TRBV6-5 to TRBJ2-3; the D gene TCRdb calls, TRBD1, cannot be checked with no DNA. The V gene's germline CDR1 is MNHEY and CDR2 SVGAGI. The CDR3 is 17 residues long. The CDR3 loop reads CASSYSTPAGAKDTQYF.

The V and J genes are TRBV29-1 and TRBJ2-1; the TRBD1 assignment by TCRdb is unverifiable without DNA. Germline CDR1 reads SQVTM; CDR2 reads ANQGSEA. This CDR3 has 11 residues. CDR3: CSVVPGGEQFF.

The CDR3 sequence is CSALKRGHTDTQYF. The V gene is TRBV20-1, the J gene TRBJ2-3; checking the TCRdb D call of TRBD1 is not possible without DNA. The germline CDR1 and CDR2 sequences are DFQATT and SNEGSKA (reference sequence). This CDR3 is 14 amino acids long.

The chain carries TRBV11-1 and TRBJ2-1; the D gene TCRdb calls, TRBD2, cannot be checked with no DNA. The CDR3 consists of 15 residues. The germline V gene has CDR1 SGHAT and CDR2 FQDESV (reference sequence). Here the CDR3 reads CASSHRLAGVNEQFF.

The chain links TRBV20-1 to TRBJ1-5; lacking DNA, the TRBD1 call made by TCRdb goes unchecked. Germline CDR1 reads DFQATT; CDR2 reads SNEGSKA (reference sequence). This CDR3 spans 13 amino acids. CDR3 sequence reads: CSAREGRGQPQHF.

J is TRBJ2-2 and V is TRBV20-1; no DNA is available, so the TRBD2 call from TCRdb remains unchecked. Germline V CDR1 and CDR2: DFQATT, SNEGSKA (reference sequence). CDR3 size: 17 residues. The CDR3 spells CSASGTSGRRITGELFF.

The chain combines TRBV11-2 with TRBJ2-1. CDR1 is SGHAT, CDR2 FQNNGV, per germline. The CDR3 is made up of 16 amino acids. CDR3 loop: CASSSLNAPSYNEQFF.

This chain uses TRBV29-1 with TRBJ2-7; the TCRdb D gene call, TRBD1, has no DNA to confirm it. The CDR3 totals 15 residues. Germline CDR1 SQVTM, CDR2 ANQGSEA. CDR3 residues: CSVGTGTSSSYEQYF.

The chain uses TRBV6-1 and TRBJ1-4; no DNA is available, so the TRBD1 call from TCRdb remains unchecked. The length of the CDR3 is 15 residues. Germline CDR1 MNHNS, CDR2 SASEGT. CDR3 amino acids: CASSTWTGSNEKLFF.

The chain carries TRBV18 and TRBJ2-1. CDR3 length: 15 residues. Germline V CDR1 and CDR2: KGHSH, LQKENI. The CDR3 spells CASSPMGDSYNEQFF. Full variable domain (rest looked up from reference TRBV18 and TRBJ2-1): NAGVMQNPRHLVRRRGQEARLRCSPMKGHSHVYWYRQLPEEGLKFMVYLQKENIIDESGMPKERFSAEFPKEGPSILRIQQVVRGDSAAYFCASSPMGDSYNEQFFGPGTRLTVL.

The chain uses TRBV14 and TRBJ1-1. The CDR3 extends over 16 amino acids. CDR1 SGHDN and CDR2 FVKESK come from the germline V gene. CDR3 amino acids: CASSQDFGTANTEAFF. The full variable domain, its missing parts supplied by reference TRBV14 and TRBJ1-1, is EAGVTQFPSHSVIEKGQTVTLRCDPISGHDNLYWYRRVMGKEIKFLLHFVKESKQDESGMPNNRFLAERTGGTYSTLKVQPAELEDSGVYFCASSQDFGTANTEAFFGQGTRLTVV.

The CDR3 is CASSLNGENSPLHF. The chain combines TRBV5-1 with TRBJ1-6. The CDR3 consists of 14 residues. The germline V gene has CDR1 SGHRS and CDR2 YFSETQ.

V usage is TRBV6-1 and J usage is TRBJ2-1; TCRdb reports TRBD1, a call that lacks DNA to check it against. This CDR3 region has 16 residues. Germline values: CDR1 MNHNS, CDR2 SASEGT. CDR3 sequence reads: CASSHGDGYSYNEQFF.